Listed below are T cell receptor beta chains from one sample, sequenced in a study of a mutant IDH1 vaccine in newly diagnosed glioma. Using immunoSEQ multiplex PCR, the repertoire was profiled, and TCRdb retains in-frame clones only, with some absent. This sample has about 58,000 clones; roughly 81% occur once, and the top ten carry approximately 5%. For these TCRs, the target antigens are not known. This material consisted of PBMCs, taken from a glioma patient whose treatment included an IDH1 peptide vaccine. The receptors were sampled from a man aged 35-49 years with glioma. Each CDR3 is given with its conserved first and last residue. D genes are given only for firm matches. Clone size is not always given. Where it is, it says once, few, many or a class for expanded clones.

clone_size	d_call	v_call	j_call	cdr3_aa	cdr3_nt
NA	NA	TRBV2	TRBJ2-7	CASRAPEPPYEQYF	TGTGCCAGCAGGGCTCCGGAACCCCCCTACGAGCAGTACTTC
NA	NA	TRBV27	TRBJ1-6	CASSLGQYNSPLHF	TGTGCCAGCAGTTTAGGGCAGTATAATTCACCCCTCCACTTT
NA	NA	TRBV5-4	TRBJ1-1	CASSLVGGTMTEAFF	TGTGCCAGCAGCTTGGTGGGGGGCACGATGACTGAAGCTTTCTTT
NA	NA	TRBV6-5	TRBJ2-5	CASSYSPARQTQYF	TGTGCCAGCAGTTACTCCCCGGCCCGTCAGACCCAGTACTTC
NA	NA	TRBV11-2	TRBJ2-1	CASSLKGYEQFF	TGTGCCAGCAGCCTAAAAGGGTATGAGCAGTTCTTC
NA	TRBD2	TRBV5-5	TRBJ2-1	CASSPSLAGLYNEQFF	TGTGCCAGCAGCCCATCACTAGCGGGGTTATACAATGAGCAGTTCTTC
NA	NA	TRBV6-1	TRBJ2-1	CASSEMGRYNEQFF	TGTGCCAGCAGTGAAATGGGCAGATACAATGAGCAGTTCTTC
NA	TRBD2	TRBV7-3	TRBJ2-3	CASSLTGLAADTQYF	TGTGCCAGCAGCTTAACGGGACTAGCGGCAGATACGCAGTATTTT
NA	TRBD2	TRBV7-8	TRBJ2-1	CASSLPGGADNEQFF	TGTGCCAGCAGCTTACCCGGGGGGGCTGACAATGAGCAGTTCTTC
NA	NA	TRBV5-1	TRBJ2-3	CASSLFSTAASTDTQYF	TGCGCCAGCAGTTTATTTTCGACGGCAGCAAGCACAGATACGCAGTATTTT
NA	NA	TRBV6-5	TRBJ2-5	CASSYSGGTQYF	TGTGCCAGCAGTTACTCTGGGGGAACCCAGTACTTC
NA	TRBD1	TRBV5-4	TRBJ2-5	CASSYPGQGNQETQYF	TGTGCCAGCAGTTATCCGGGACAGGGAAATCAAGAGACCCAGTACTTC
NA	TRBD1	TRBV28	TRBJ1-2	CATRQGTHLGYTF	TGTGCCACCCGACAGGGAACGCATTTGGGCTACACCTTC
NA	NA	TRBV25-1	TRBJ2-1	CASSAPGSYNEQFF	TGTGCCAGCAGTGCGCCGGGGTCCTACAATGAGCAGTTCTTC
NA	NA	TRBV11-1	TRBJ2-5	CASSLRGPQETQYF	TGTGCCAGCAGCTTGAGAGGCCCTCAAGAGACCCAGTACTTC
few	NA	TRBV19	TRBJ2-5	CASSIGGHKTQYF	TGTGCCAGTAGTATCGGGGGTCACAAGACCCAGTACTTC
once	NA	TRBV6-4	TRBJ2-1	CASSDPTSSNEQFF	TGTGCCAGCAGTGACCCGACTAGTAGCAATGAGCAGTTCTTC
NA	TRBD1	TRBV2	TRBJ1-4	CASRQGGEKLFF	TGTGCCAGTCGACAGGGTGGAGAAAAACTGTTTTTT
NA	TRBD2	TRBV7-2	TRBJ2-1	CASSTWGLADSYNEQFF	TGTGCCAGCAGCACGTGGGGACTAGCGGATTCCTACAATGAGCAGTTCTTC
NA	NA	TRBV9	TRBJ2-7	CASSWTASSYEQYF	TGTGCCAGCAGCTGGACAGCTAGCTCCTACGAGCAGTACTTC
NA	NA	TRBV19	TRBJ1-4	CASSIGGLGEKLFF	TGTGCCAGTAGTATTGGGGGATTAGGGGAAAAACTGTTTTTT
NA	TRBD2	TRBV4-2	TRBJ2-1	CASSHQAGGHNEQFF	TGTGCCAGCAGCCACCAAGCGGGGGGGCACAATGAGCAGTTCTTC
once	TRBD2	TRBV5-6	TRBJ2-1	CASSPLPGGTRNEQFF	TGTGCCAGCAGCCCCCTTCCGGGAGGAACCCGGAATGAGCAGTTCTTC
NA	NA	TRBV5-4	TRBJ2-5	CASSSADPETQYF	TGTGCCAGCAGCTCGGCTGACCCAGAGACCCAGTACTTC
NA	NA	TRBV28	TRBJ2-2	CASTRGRRIGELFF	TGTGCCAGCACCAGGGGGAGGCGGATCGGGGAGCTGTTTTTT
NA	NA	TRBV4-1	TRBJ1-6	CASSPRTLQYSPLHF	TGCGCCAGCAGCCCCCGAACCCTCCAGTATTCACCCCTCCACTTT
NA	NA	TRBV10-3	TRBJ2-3	CAISALATSTDTQYF	TGTGCCATCAGTGCGTTAGCAACTAGCACAGATACGCAGTATTTT
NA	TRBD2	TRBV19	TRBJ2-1	CASSSETSGSIVRNEQFF	TGTGCCAGTAGTTCTGAGACTAGCGGGAGCATTGTTCGGAATGAGCAGTTCTTC
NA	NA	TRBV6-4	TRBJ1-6	CASSETWDTPLHF	TGTGCCAGCAGTGAAACCTGGGATACACCCCTCCACTTT
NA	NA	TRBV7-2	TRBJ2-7	CASSPGKVSYEQYF	TGTGCCAGCAGCCCGGGGAAAGTCTCCTACGAGCAGTACTTC
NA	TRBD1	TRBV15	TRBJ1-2	CATSRDRVVYGYTF	TGTGCCACCAGTCGGGACAGGGTGGTCTATGGCTACACCTTC
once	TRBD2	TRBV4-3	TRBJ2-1	CASSQALAGGYNEQFF	TGCGCCAGCAGCCAAGCCCTAGCGGGAGGGTACAATGAGCAGTTCTTC
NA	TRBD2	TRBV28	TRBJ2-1	CASSLGGTSGRNEQFF	TGTGCCAGCAGTCTGGGGGGGACTAGCGGGAGGAATGAGCAATTCTTC
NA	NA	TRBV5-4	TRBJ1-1	CASSIRAGTSEAFF	TGTGCCAGCAGCATTAGGGCAGGGACTTCGGAAGCTTTCTTT
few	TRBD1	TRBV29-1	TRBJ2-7	CSVGQGELSEQYF	TGCAGCGTTGGACAGGGGGAGCTTTCCGAGCAGTACTTC
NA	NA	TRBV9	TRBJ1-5	CASSVAAGGQPQHF	TGTGCCAGCAGCGTAGCGGCAGGAGGCCAGCCCCAGCATTTT
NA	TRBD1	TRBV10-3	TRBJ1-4	CAISESWTGSPNNEKLFF	TGTGCCATCAGTGAGTCTTGGACAGGGTCCCCCAATAATGAAAAACTGTTTTTT
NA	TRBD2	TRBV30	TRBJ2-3	CAWSRTSGGVGGDTQYF	TGTGCCTGGAGCAGAACTAGCGGGGGGGTCGGGGGAGATACGCAGTATTTT
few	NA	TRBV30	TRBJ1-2	CAWSPLTGNYGYTF	TGTGCCTGGAGTCCTCTCACAGGGAACTATGGCTACACCTTC
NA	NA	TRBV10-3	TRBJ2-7	CAISDLSSYEQYF	TGTGCCATCAGTGATCTGAGCTCCTACGAGCAGTACTTC
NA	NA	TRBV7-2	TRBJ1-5	CASSLVRSRAQPQHF	TGTGCCAGCAGCTTAGTGAGGAGCAGGGCTCAGCCCCAGCATTTT
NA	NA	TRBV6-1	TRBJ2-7	CASSLGRYYEQYF	TGTGCCAGCAGTTTAGGCAGATACTACGAGCAGTACTTC
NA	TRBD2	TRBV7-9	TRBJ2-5	CASSLVVTGLAVQETQYF	TGTGCCAGCAGCTTAGTTGTAACCGGACTAGCGGTGCAAGAGACCCAGTACTTC
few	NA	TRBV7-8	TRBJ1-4	CASSLGSGGTNEKLFF	TGTGCCAGCAGCTTAGGCTCGGGGGGAACTAATGAAAAACTGTTTTTT
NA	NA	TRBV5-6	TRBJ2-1	CATQEVSYNEQFF	TGTGCCACCCAAGAGGTCTCCTACAATGAGCAGTTCTTC
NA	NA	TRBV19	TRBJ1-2	CASSIKRVDGYTF	TGTGCCAGTAGTATTAAAAGAGTCGATGGCTACACCTTC
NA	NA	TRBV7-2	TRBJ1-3	CASSLLSSGVWGNTIYF	TGTGCCAGCAGCTTATTGTCGTCAGGGGTCTGGGGAAACACCATATATTTT
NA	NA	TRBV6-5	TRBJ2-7	CATRRSIESYEQYF	TGTGCCACCCGTCGATCGATAGAGTCCTACGAGCAGTACTTC
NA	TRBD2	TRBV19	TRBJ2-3	CASSRLAVTDTQYF	TGTGCCAGTAGTAGACTAGCGGTAACAGATACGCAGTATTTT
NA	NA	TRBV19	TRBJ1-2	CASTTRAHYGYTF	TGTGCCAGTACAACCAGGGCGCACTATGGCTACACCTTC
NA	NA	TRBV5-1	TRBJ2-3	CASSLRDGGTDTQYF	TGCGCCAGCAGCTTACGGGACGGAGGCACAGATACGCAGTATTTT
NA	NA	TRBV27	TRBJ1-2	CASRTGTAYYGYTF	TGTGCCAGCAGAACGGGAACAGCCTACTATGGCTACACCTTC
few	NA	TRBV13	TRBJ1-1	CASSLLQGRNTEAFF	TGTGCCAGCAGCTTACTTCAGGGGAGGAACACTGAAGCTTTCTTT
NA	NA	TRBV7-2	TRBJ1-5	CASSLVDGSGQPQHF	TGTGCCAGCAGCTTAGTGGACGGCTCGGGTCAGCCCCAGCATTTT
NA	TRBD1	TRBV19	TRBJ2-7	CASSPPGQGGEQYF	TGTGCCAGTAGTCCCCCGGGACAGGGGGGCGAGCAGTACTTC
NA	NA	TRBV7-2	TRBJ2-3	CASRYQTETQYF	TGTGCCAGCAGGTACCAGACGGAGACGCAGTATTTT
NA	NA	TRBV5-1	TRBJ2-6	CASSLDSSGANVLTF	TGCGCCAGCAGCTTGGACAGCTCTGGGGCCAACGTCCTGACTTTC
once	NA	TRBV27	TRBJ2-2	CASSLFKGVGELFF	TGTGCCAGCAGTTTATTCAAGGGGGTCGGGGAGCTGTTTTTT
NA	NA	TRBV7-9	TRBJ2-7	CASSPPRFAEQYF	TGTGCCAGCAGCCCCCCTAGGTTCGCCGAGCAGTACTTC